What follows is one T cell receptor beta chain and its context. The sample is drawn from a study of blood T cell repertoires in COVID-19. As for the study in general: The origin of the acute and convalescent COVID-19 samples was the United States, Italy and Spain.

Original analysis: Reference gene primer amplification gave estimated nucleated cell counts. Assay used: immunoSEQ multiplex PCR; TCRdb lists only in-frame clones, some missing. V and J calls and clone size follow that table, whereas D and trimming were derived from the DNA. The sample holds 300,000 or so clones, over 70% seen once. This CDR3 region has 11 residues. V shed 10 bases, J shed 6 bases, and the junction held 5 bases outside the gene matches. Germline loops: CDR1 ENHRY, CDR2 SYGVKD. The material sequenced was peripheral blood. This sequence was found in a woman in her thirties or forties who had recovered from COVID-19. J is TRBJ1-2 and V is TRBV10-3; 7 bases agree with TRBD1. Written as DNA, the CDR3 is TGTGCCACCTCAGGGGGAAATGGCTACACCTTC. Its translation: CATSGGNGYTF.